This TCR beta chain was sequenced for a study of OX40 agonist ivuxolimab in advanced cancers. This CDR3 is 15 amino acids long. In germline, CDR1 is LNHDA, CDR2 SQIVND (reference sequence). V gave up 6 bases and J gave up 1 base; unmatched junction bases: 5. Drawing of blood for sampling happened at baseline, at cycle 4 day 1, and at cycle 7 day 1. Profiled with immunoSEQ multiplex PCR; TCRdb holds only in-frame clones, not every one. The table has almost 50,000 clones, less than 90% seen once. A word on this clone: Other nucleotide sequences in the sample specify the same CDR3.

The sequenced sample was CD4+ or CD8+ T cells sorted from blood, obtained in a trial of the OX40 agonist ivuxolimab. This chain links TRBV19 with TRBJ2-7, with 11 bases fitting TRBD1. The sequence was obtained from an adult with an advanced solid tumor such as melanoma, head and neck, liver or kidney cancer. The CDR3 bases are TGTGCCAGTAGCCCCGGGACAGGGGGATCCTACGAGCAGTACTTC. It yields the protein CASSPGTGGSYEQYF.